This T cell receptor (beta chain) was captured in a study of CD8 T cells in Susac syndrome. The authors reverse transcribed about 0.5 to 1 ug RNA with random hexamers. Amplification of TCR beta CDR3 used immunoSEQ multiplex PCR across 54 Vbeta and 13 Jbeta. In TCRdb, the immunoSEQ multiplex PCR reads were re-called with MiXCR into one record per CDR3 protein. The sample has around 270,000 distinct CDR3 sequences; roughly 85% are singletons. CD8+ and CD4+ T cells circulating in blood were sequenced for TCR beta. It was treatment-naive patients with stable or active relapsing-remitting disease who made up the multiple sclerosis controls. The specimen sequenced was CD8+ T cells from PBMCs. The sequence was obtained from a human donor with multiple sclerosis.

The CDR3 is CASSQDLRTHPYNEQFF. In nucleotides, the CDR3 is TGCGCCAGCAGCCAAGATTTGAGGACCCACCCATACAATGAGCAGTTCTTC. The chain combines TRBV4-3 with TRBJ2-1; D not resolved. CDR1 is LGHNA and CDR2 is YSLEER in the germline V gene. CDR3 size: 17 residues. With 0 bases removed from V and 4 bases from J, the gap between germline ends came to 16 bases.